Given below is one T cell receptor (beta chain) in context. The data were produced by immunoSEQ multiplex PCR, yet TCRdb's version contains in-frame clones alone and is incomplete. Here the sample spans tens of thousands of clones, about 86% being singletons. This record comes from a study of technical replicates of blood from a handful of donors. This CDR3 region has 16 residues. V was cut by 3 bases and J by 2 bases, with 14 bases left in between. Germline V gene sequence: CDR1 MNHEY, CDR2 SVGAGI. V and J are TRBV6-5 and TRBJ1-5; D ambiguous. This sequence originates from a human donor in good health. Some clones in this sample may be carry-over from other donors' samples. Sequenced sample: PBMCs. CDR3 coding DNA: TGTGCCAGCAGTTATCCTTCCGGGATAGGCAATCAGCCCCAGCATTTT. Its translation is CASSYPSGIGNQPQHF.